These T cell receptor beta chains were read from a single sample in a study of blood T cells in healthy people across ages. TCRdb re-derived calls from the 5' RACE reads in MiXCR, one entry per CDR3 protein. The sample shows about 1 million distinct CDR3 sequences, 40% to 50% of them seen only once. The sample taken for sequencing was blood. The origin of the receptors is a woman aged 55 to 70 in good health. CDR3s include the opening cysteine and the closing phenylalanine or tryptophan. Fields, in order: J gene, D gene, V gene, clone size, CDR3 protein, CDR3 DNA. D genes are given only for firm matches. For some rows the clone size is stated as once, few or many, or as a class when expanded; others skip it.

>TRBJ2-5|TRBD2|TRBV7-2|.
CASSLEGLAGYGQYF
TGTGCCAGCAGCTTAGAGGGACTAGCGGGCTACGGGCAGTACTTC
>TRBJ2-5|.|TRBV20-1|few
CSARARETQYF
TGCAGTGCTAGGGCTCGAGAGACCCAGTACTTC
>TRBJ2-5|.|TRBV6-1|few
CASSDRTQYF
TGTGCCAGCAGTGATAGGACCCAGTACTTC
>TRBJ1-4|.|TRBV25-1|few
CASSLFGQPNEKLFF
TGTGCCAGCAGCCTTTTCGGACAGCCTAATGAAAAACTGTTTTTT
>TRBJ2-5|TRBD2|TRBV10-1|.
CASSESLAGAGEQYF
TGCGCCAGCAGTGAGTCGTTAGCGGGAGCGGGGGAGCAGTACTTC
>TRBJ2-1|.|TRBV6-2/TRBV6-3|few
CASSYGNNEQFF
TGTGCCAGCAGTTACGGGAACAATGAGCAGTTCTTC
>TRBJ2-3|.|TRBV4-1|.
CASSQEVGGAADTQYF
TGCGCCAGCAGCCAAGAGGTTGGAGGGGCCGCGGATACGCAGTATTTT
>TRBJ2-5|.|TRBV5-1|many
CASSLRADSAETQYF
TGCGCCAGCAGCTTGAGAGCGGACAGTGCCGAGACCCAGTACTTC
>TRBJ2-3|TRBD2|TRBV12-3/TRBV12-4|few
CASSPGPSGDVTSTDTQYF
TGTGCCAGCAGTCCTGGCCCTAGCGGAGATGTTACTAGCACAGATACGCAGTATTTT
>TRBJ1-4|.|TRBV15|few
CATSRDHSEKLFF
TGTGCCACCAGCAGAGATCATAGTGAAAAACTGTTTTTT
>TRBJ2-3|.|TRBV20-1|.
CSAFDGYTDTQYF
TGCAGTGCTTTCGACGGCTACACAGATACGCAGTATTTT
>TRBJ1-2|.|TRBV3-1|.
CASSQPGRGRGYTF
TGTGCCAGCAGCCAACCCGGGCGAGGGCGTGGCTACACCTTC
>TRBJ2-7|TRBD1|TRBV5-1|.
CASSLWTGPTYEQYF
TGCGCCAGCAGCTTGTGGACAGGACCTACCTACGAGCAGTACTTC
>TRBJ2-1|TRBD2|TRBV24-1|.
CATSVPSGEQFF
TGTGCCACCAGTGTCCCTAGCGGCGAGCAGTTCTTC
>TRBJ2-1|TRBD2|TRBV9|few
CASSHRSGKGSSYNEQFF
TGTGCCAGCAGCCATCGCAGCGGGAAGGGATCCTCCTACAATGAGCAGTTCTTC
>TRBJ1-2|TRBD1|TRBV28|.
CASSLGTGKLRGYGYTF
TGTGCCAGCAGTTTAGGGACAGGGAAATTGAGGGGCTATGGCTACACCTTC
>TRBJ2-1|.|TRBV20-1|.
CSASPQPGAPNNEQFF
TGCAGTGCTAGCCCTCAGCCCGGGGCCCCCAACAATGAGCAGTTCTTC
>TRBJ1-4|.|TRBV11-2|.
CASSLGQGSGEKLFF
TGTGCCAGCAGCTTAGGGCAGGGCAGTGGTGAAAAACTGTTTTTT
>TRBJ2-7|TRBD1|TRBV7-2|few
CASSENRDRLSYEQYF
TGTGCCAGCAGCGAAAACCGGGACAGACTCTCCTACGAGCAGTACTTC
>TRBJ1-2|.|TRBV5-4|.
CASSLGGGLNYGYTF
TGTGCCAGCAGCTTAGGAGGAGGCCTTAACTATGGCTACACCTTC
>TRBJ1-1|TRBD1|TRBV28|.
CAGSLLGQGSTEAFF
TGTGCCGGCAGTTTACTGGGACAGGGCTCCACTGAAGCTTTCTTT
>TRBJ2-5|TRBD2|TRBV20-1|.
CSAKRLAEETQYF
TGCAGTGCTAAGAGACTAGCGGAAGAGACCCAGTACTTC
>TRBJ2-7|.|TRBV6-2/TRBV6-3|few
CASSPNTLPPFEQYF
TGTGCCAGCAGTCCAAACACGCTCCCCCCTTTCGAGCAGTACTTC
>TRBJ2-5|.|TRBV7-9|few
CASSLGVRTQETQYF
TGTGCCAGCAGCTTAGGCGTTCGAACTCAAGAGACCCAGTACTTC
>TRBJ2-7|.|TRBV3-1|.
CASSPRRDRTYEQYF
TGTGCCAGCAGCCCAAGAAGGGACCGCACCTACGAGCAGTACTTC
>TRBJ2-7|.|TRBV9|few
CASSPGASGTYEQYF
TGTGCCAGCAGCCCGGGGGCTAGCGGCACCTACGAGCAGTACTTC
>TRBJ1-2|TRBD1|TRBV20-1|.
CSARQTGEGRGYTF
TGCAGTGCTAGACAGACAGGGGAGGGTCGTGGCTACACCTTC
>TRBJ2-3|.|TRBV21-1|.
CASSKLREDTQYF
TGTGCCAGCAGCAAGTTAAGGGAAGATACGCAGTATTTT
>TRBJ2-7|.|TRBV7-9|.
CASSPEGRSLYEQYF
TGTGCCAGCAGCCCCGAGGGCAGATCCCTTTACGAGCAGTACTTC
>TRBJ2-3|.|TRBV27|few
CASSNRQADTQYF
TGTGCCAGCAGTAACCGACAGGCAGATACGCAGTATTTT
>TRBJ2-3|TRBD1|TRBV5-5|.
CASSPAGGQGASDTQYF
TGTGCCAGCAGCCCAGCGGGCGGACAGGGGGCTTCAGATACGCAGTATTTT
>TRBJ1-5|.|TRBV15|few
CATSSSISSNQPQHF
TGTGCCACCAGCAGCTCTATTTCTAGCAATCAGCCCCAGCATTTT
>TRBJ1-2|.|TRBV20-1|.
CSARARGANYGYTF
TGCAGTGCTAGGGCCCGGGGAGCTAACTATGGCTACACCTTC
>TRBJ2-3|.|TRBV24-1|few
CATSPPLGGLADTQYF
TGTGCCACCAGTCCGCCCCTAGGGGGTCTCGCAGATACGCAGTATTTT
>TRBJ2-1|TRBD2|TRBV7-7|.
CAGSLLAGGPNEQFF
TGTGCCGGCAGCTTACTGGCGGGAGGGCCGAATGAGCAGTTCTTC
>TRBJ2-7|.|TRBV2|few
CASNRDTSYEQYF
TGTGCCAGCAACCGGGACACCTCCTACGAGCAGTACTTC
>TRBJ2-5|TRBD2|TRBV9|.
CASSVRAGGLQETQYF
TGTGCCAGCAGCGTACGAGCGGGAGGACTACAAGAGACCCAGTACTTC
>TRBJ2-2|TRBD1|TRBV2|.
CASSEIPGQGFDTGELFF
TGTGCCAGCAGTGAAATACCCGGACAGGGGTTCGACACCGGGGAGCTGTTTTTT
>TRBJ2-3|.|TRBV11-2|.
CASSLSGGGGGSTDTQYF
TGTGCCAGCAGCTTAAGTGGAGGGGGAGGCGGGAGCACAGATACGCAGTATTTT
>TRBJ2-1|TRBD2|TRBV4-2|.
CASRTSDHEQFF
TGTGCCAGCAGAACTAGCGATCATGAGCAGTTCTTC
>TRBJ2-5|TRBD2|TRBV12-3/TRBV12-4|.
CASTQTGLAEETQYF
TGTGCCAGCACCCAGACTGGACTAGCGGAAGAGACCCAGTACTTC
>TRBJ2-1|TRBD2|TRBV20-1|few
CSAPSRGTSGRWDYNEQFF
TGCAGTGCCCCCAGCCGTGGGACTAGCGGGAGATGGGACTACAATGAGCAGTTCTTC
>TRBJ2-7|.|TRBV9|.
CASSVGAHTYEQYF
TGTGCCAGCAGCGTAGGAGCACACACCTACGAGCAGTACTTC
>TRBJ1-6|.|TRBV4-1|many
CASSRESDGSPLHF
TGCGCCAGCAGCAGGGAGTCCGACGGTTCCCCCCTCCACTTT
>TRBJ2-3|.|TRBV6-2/TRBV6-3|.
CASSDPGLAGTDTQYF
TGTGCCAGCAGTGACCCCGGGCTAGCAGGAACAGATACGCAGTATTTT
>TRBJ1-1|.|TRBV6-5|.
CASSYARTANTEAFF
TGTGCCAGCAGTTACGCTCGGACAGCGAACACTGAAGCTTTCTTT
>TRBJ2-5|TRBD1|TRBV20-1|.
CSALQGQGVGETQYF
TGCAGTGCCCTACAAGGACAGGGTGTGGGGGAGACCCAGTACTTC
>TRBJ2-7|.|TRBV5-1|.
CASSVGDPTNEQYF
TGCGCCAGCAGCGTCGGGGATCCTACCAACGAGCAGTACTTC
>TRBJ2-3|.|TRBV7-3|.
CASSSPESLTDTQYF
TGTGCCAGCAGCTCCCCGGAGAGCTTGACAGATACGCAGTATTTT
>TRBJ2-1|TRBD2|TRBV14|.
CASSFVAGLHNEQFF
TGTGCCAGCAGCTTTGTAGCGGGACTACACAATGAGCAGTTCTTC
>TRBJ1-4|.|TRBV6-5|.
CASSVQGGGEKLFF
TGTGCCAGCAGTGTACAGGGAGGTGGTGAAAAACTGTTTTTT
>TRBJ2-7|.|TRBV6-5|.
CASSYSLGDEQYF
TGTGCCAGCAGTTACTCGCTCGGGGACGAGCAGTACTTC
>TRBJ2-3|.|TRBV21-1|.
CASRPCTDTQYF
TGTGCCAGCAGGCCATGCACAGATACGCAGTATTTT
>TRBJ2-7|.|TRBV12-3/TRBV12-4|few
CASSSRFFYEQYF
TGTGCCAGCAGTTCTAGGTTCTTCTACGAGCAGTACTTC
>TRBJ2-1|.|TRBV9|once
CASSGSPGESSYNEQFF
TGTGCCAGCAGCGGATCCCCGGGCGAGAGCTCCTACAATGAGCAGTTCTTC
>TRBJ1-4|.|TRBV29-1|few
CSVGSATNEKLFF
TGCAGCGTTGGGTCGGCAACTAATGAAAAACTGTTTTTT
>TRBJ1-6|.|TRBV20-1|few
CSARDVQGNSPLHF
TGCAGTGCTAGAGATGTCCAGGGTAATTCACCCCTCCACTTT